Each of the 5 T cell receptor beta chains below was sequenced from the same sample in a study of OX40 agonist ivuxolimab in advanced cancers. Using immunoSEQ multiplex PCR, the repertoire was profiled, and TCRdb retains in-frame clones only, with some absent. The table has around 50,000 clones, over 75% seen once. Here the sequenced sample was CD4+ or CD8+ T cells sorted from blood, taken in a trial of the OX40 agonist ivuxolimab. Receptors were obtained from an adult with an advanced solid tumor such as melanoma, head and neck, liver or kidney cancer.

The J gene is TRBJ2-3, the V gene TRBV11-2; TRBD1 might be the D (5 bases). With 4 bases removed from V and 5 bases from J, the gap between germline ends came to 22 bases. Germline CDR1 is SGHAT and CDR2 is FQNNGV. The length of the CDR3 is 17 residues. CDR3 amino acids: CASSSLSQGSGKDTQYF. The DNA of the CDR3 is TGTGCCAGCAGCTCCCTTTCGCAGGGATCGGGCAAAGATACGCAGTATTTT.

The chain recombines TRBV11-2 with TRBJ2-1; D gene ambiguous. Looked up from germline, CDR1 is SGHAT and CDR2 is FQNNGV. The CDR3 runs 12 residues. V was trimmed by 0 bases and J by 10 bases, leaving 7 bases between them. For the CDR3, the DNA is TGTGCCAGCAGCTTAGAGGTAGTAGAGCAGTTCTTC. This codes for CASSLEVVEQFF.

This rearrangement joins TRBV27 to TRBJ2-4; 8 bases are a match to TRBD1. Germline V gene lookup returns CDR1 MNHEY and CDR2 SMNVEV (reference sequence). This CDR3 comprises 14 residues. J lost 16 bases, V lost 2 bases, and 13 bases had no gene match. This chain's CDR3 is CASSLNLNPGQVYF. For the CDR3, the DNA is TGTGCCAGCAGTTTAAATCTAAATCCGGGACAGGTTTACTTC.

The CDR3 is CASRDRAGTEAFF. DNA of the CDR3: TGTGCCAGCAGAGACAGGGCGGGCACTGAAGCTTTCTTT. The chain carries TRBV6-4 and TRBJ1-1; 7 nucleotides line up with TRBD1. V lost 6 bases, J lost 4 bases, and 5 bases stayed unmatched. Germline CDR1 MRHNA, CDR2 SNTAGT. This CDR3 region has 13 residues.

The chain couples TRBV14 to TRBJ2-2, with D unclear. CDR1 is SGHDN, CDR2 FVKESK, per germline. Trimming shortened V by 1 base and J by 3 bases, and 15 bases separated the two germline ends. The CDR3 runs to 17 residues. The CDR3 here is CASSQALTAWDTGELFF. In DNA form, the CDR3 reads TGTGCCAGCAGCCAAGCGTTGACCGCGTGGGACACCGGGGAGCTGTTTTTT. The full variable domain, its missing parts supplied by reference TRBV14 and TRBJ2-2, is EAGVTQFPSHSVIEKGQTVTLRCDPISGHDNLYWYRRVMGKEIKFLLHFVKESKQDESGMPNNRFLAERTGGTYSTLKVQPAELEDSGVYFCASSQALTAWDTGELFFGEGSRLTVL.